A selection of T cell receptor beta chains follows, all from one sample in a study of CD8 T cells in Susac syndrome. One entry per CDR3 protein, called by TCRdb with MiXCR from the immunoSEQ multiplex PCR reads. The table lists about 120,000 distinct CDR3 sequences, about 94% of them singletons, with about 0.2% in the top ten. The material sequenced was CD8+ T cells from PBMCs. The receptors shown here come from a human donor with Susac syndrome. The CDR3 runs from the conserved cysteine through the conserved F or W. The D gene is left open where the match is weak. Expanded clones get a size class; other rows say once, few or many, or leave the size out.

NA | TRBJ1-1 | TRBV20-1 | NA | TGCAGTGTCCCGTGGGGGGAGAACACTGAAGCTTTCTTT | CSVPWGENTEAFF
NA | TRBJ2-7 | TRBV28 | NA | TGTGCCAGCAGTTCTGTGCGAAATACCTACGAGCAGTACTTC | CASSSVRNTYEQYF
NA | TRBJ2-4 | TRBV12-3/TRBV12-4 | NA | TGTGCCAGCAGTTTGTTTAGGCAGGGCCAATCGTCCCTAGCCAAAAACATTCAGTACTTC | CASSLFRQGQSSLAKNIQYF
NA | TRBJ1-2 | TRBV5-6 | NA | TGTGCCAGCAGCGTGGACCCTAACTATGGCTACACCTTC | CASSVDPNYGYTF
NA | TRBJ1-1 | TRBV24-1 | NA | TGTGCCACTCAGGAACCGCAGAACACTGAAGCTTTCTTT | CATQEPQNTEAFF
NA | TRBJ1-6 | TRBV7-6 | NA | TGTGCCAGCAGCTTGGGACCCGCAGAGGGTTATAATTCACCCCTCCACTTT | CASSLGPAEGYNSPLHF
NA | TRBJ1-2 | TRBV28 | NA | TGTGCCAGCACCCCACCGCCGCGGGACTATGGCTACACCTTC | CASTPPPRDYGYTF
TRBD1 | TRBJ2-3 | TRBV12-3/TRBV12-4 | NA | TGTGCCAGCACCGACAGGGTGAGCACAGATACGCAGTATTTT | CASTDRVSTDTQYF
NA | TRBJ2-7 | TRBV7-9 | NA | TGTGCCAGCAGCTTAAACAGGGACTACTACGAGCAGTACTTC | CASSLNRDYYEQYF
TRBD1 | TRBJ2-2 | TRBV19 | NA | TGTGCCAGTACCTGGGGACAGCTGAACACCGGGGAGCTGTTTTTT | CASTWGQLNTGELFF
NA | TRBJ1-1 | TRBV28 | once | TGTGCCAGCAGTTTCCGCGGGACGGTGAACACTGAAGCTTTCTTT | CASSFRGTVNTEAFF
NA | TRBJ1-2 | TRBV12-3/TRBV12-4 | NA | TGTGCCAGCAGTCACCCGCCGGGGGGTGATAACTATGGCTACACCTTC | CASSHPPGGDNYGYTF
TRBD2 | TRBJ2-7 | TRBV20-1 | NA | TGCAGTGCTAGAGGGGTAGCGGGAACCTACGAGCAGTACTTC | CSARGVAGTYEQYF
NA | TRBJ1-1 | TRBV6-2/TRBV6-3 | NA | TGTGCCAGCGCCCCCGGGTTCAGGACTGAAGCTTTCTTT | CASAPGFRTEAFF
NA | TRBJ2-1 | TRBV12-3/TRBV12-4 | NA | TGTGCCAGCAGCCCTGACCCGAGCTCCTACAATGAGCAGTTCTTC | CASSPDPSSYNEQFF
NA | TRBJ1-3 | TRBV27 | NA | TGTGCCAGCAGTTCGGACAAGGCCTCCGGAAACACCATATATTTT | CASSSDKASGNTIYF
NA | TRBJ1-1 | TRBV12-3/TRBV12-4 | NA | TGTGCCAGCAGTTTACAGGGGTGGTACACTGAAGCTTTCTTT | CASSLQGWYTEAFF
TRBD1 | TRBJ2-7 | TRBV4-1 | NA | TGCGCCAGCAGCCAATCTGGGGACAGTCGGTTCGGTTACGAGCAGTACTTC | CASSQSGDSRFGYEQYF
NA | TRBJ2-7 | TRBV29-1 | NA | TGCAGCTACGGGCCTAATGAATACGAGCAGTACTTC | CSYGPNEYEQYF
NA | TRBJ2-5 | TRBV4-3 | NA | TGCGCCAGCAGCCAAGTTTGGGGTCTTCGAGAGACCCAGTACTTC | CASSQVWGLRETQYF
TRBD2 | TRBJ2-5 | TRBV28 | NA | TGTGCCAGCAGTTTAGGACTAGCGGGGGCGAGTCAAGAGACCCAGTACTTC | CASSLGLAGASQETQYF
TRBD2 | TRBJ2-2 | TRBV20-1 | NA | TGCAGTGCTAGACTAGCGGTATCCGGGGAGCTGTTTTTT | CSARLAVSGELFF
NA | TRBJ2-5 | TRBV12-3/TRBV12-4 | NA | TGTGCCAGCAACAGGGACCAAGAGACCCAGTACTTC | CASNRDQETQYF
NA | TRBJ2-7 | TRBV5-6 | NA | TGTGCCAGCAGCTTGGCGGTAGGGATGAGCTCCTACGAGCAGTACTTC | CASSLAVGMSSYEQYF
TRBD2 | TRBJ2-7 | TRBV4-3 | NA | TGCGCCAGCAGCCAAGACCGGGAGGGCCTATACGAGCAGTACTTC | CASSQDREGLYEQYF
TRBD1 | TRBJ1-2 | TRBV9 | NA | TGTGCCAGCAGCGACAACAGGGGTGGGTATGGCTACACCTTC | CASSDNRGGYGYTF
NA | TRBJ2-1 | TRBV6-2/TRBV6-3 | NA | TGTGCCAGCAATTCAGGGCAGGGAGACAGCAATGAGCAGTTCTTC | CASNSGQGDSNEQFF
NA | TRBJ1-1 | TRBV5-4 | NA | TGTGCCAGCAGCTCCGGATATCAGGGAAACACTGAAGCTTTCTTT | CASSSGYQGNTEAFF
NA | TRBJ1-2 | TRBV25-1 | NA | TGTGCCAGCAGTTCCCCTGGGACGGGATTCTATGGCTACACCTTC | CASSSPGTGFYGYTF
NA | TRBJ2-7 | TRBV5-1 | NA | TGCGCCAGCAGCTTCGGAGGAACTTACTACGAGCAGTACTTC | CASSFGGTYYEQYF
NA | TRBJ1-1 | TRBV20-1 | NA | TGCAGTGCTAGAGAGTTCACAGAGAACACTGAAGCTTTCTTT | CSAREFTENTEAFF
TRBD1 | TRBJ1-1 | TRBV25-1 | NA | TGTGCCAGCAGCGACAGGGGACGGACTGAAGCTTTCTTT | CASSDRGRTEAFF
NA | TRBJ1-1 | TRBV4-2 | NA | TGTGCCAGCAGCCAAGGGGAGGACACTGAAGCTTTCTTT | CASSQGEDTEAFF
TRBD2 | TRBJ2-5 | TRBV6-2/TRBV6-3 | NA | TGTGCCACCGGGGGGTCCAGCCCCCAAGAGACCCAGTACTTC | CATGGSSPQETQYF
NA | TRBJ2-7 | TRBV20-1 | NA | TGCAGTGCTAGAGACGGGACGGGAACCTACGAGCAGTACTTC | CSARDGTGTYEQYF
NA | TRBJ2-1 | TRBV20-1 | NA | TGCAGTGCGAGTATACAAGACAGCCACTCCTACAATGAGCAGTTCTTC | CSASIQDSHSYNEQFF
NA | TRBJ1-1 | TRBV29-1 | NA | TGCAGCGTGGAGAAGGGAAACACTGAAGCTTTCTTT | CSVEKGNTEAFF
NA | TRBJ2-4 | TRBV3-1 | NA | TGTGCCAGCAGCCAACTAAGTAGAAGGTCCAACATTCAGTACTTC | CASSQLSRRSNIQYF
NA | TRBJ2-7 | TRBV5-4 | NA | TGTGCCAGCAGCCCCTGGGGGGACTTAACATACGAGCAGTACTTC | CASSPWGDLTYEQYF
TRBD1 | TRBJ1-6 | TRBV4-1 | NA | TGCGCCAGCAGCCAAGAGGACAGGGTAGCTTCACCCCTCCACTTT | CASSQEDRVASPLHF
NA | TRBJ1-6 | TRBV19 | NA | TGTGCCAGTAGTCCCCGCGGCTCCTATAATTCACCCCTCCACTTT | CASSPRGSYNSPLHF
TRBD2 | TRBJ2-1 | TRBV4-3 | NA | TGCGCCAGCAGCCAAGATAGTAGAGAACTAGCGGGAAAGGAGGGTGAGCAGTTCTTC | CASSQDSRELAGKEGEQFF
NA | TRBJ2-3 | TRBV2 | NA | TGTGCCAGCAGTGAAGTTGTGATAGGCACAGATACGCAGTATTTT | CASSEVVIGTDTQYF
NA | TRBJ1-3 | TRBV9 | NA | TGTGCCAGCAGCCTCCGGGGAAGCTCTGGAAACACCATATATTTT | CASSLRGSSGNTIYF
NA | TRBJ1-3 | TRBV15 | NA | TGTGCCACCAGCCTTCGACGGCAGGTCTCTGGAAACACCATATATTTT | CATSLRRQVSGNTIYF
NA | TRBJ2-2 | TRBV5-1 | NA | TGCGCCAGCAGCTTGAGGACTACGAACACCGGGGAGCTGTTTTTT | CASSLRTTNTGELFF
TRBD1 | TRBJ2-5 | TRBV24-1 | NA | TGTGCCACCAGTGACACCGGGACAGCTCAAGAGACCCAGTACTTC | CATSDTGTAQETQYF
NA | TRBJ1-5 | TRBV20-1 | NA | TGCAGTGCCTCCGATTCAGGGGCCTATGATCAGCCCCAGCATTTT | CSASDSGAYDQPQHF
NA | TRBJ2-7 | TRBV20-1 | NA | TGCAGTGCCAGTCAAGGAAGCATCTCCTACGAGCAGTACTTC | CSASQGSISYEQYF
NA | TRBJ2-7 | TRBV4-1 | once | TGCGCCAGCGGCGATTCAAGGGGATTCGAGCAGTACTTC | CASGDSRGFEQYF
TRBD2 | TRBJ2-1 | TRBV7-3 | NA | TGTGCCAGCAGCTCCCCGGGACTAGGGCTCGATGAGCAGTTCTTC | CASSSPGLGLDEQFF
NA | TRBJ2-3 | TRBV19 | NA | TGTGCCAGTAGTACAGGTGGTCGGGATACGCAGTATTTT | CASSTGGRDTQYF